This T cell receptor beta chain was captured in a study of cytomegalovirus exposure and HLA in healthy donors. Study at large: Unique TCRs numbering some 80 million, obtained from HLA-typed donors, made up an early data release. The study placed about 81% of its approximately 430 genotyped donors in the Caucasian-associated ancestry cluster.

V lost 4 bases to trimming and J lost 7 bases; unmatched junction nucleotides: 9. Per the germline V gene, CDR1 is SGHRS and CDR2 is YFSETQ. The CDR3 runs to 16 residues. The PCR was carried out with 60 Vbeta primers and 13 Jbeta primers. The repertoire was sequenced with immunoSEQ multiplex PCR; TCRdb's copy has only in-frame clones and lacks some. Here the sample spans about 73,000 clones, 75% being singletons. The clonotype originates from a man between 65 and 80 years old in good health and CMV-seronegative. This sequence joins TRBV5-1 and TRBJ2-3; TRBD2 matches at 13 bases. Sequences were obtained from PBMCs. The DNA for the CDR3 is TGCGCCAGCAGCGTTACTAGCGGGGGGGCTTCCAATACGCAGTATTTT. It yields the protein CASSVTSGGASNTQYF.